These T cell receptor beta chains were read from a single sample in a study of graft-versus-host responses after intestinal transplantation. Clones were sequenced by immunoSEQ multiplex PCR, and TCRdb holds only the in-frame ones, with some missing. The sample records about 29,000 clones, around four fifths being singletons. Material: ileum tissue, obtained 98 days after intestinal transplantation. The origin of the receptors is a human patient who received an intestinal transplant, so some T cells may come from the graft donor. Each CDR3 is given with its conserved first and last residue. D genes are given only for firm matches. The size field is filled for only some rows; it gives once, few, many or a size class.

j_call,d_call,cdr3_length,clone_size,v_call,cdr3_nt,cdr3_aa
TRBJ2-7,-,14,few,TRBV10-3,TGTGCCATCAGTGAGCTCCAGGGGGGTTACGAGCAGTACTTC,CAISELQGGYEQYF
TRBJ2-1,TRBD2,15,-,TRBV19,TGTGCCAGTAAGACTAGCGGAGACTCCTACAATGAGCAGTTCTTC,CASKTSGDSYNEQFF
TRBJ1-2,-,17,once,TRBV4-1,TGCGCCAGCAGCCAAGATGGGGCAGGGCCGCATACCATTGGCTACACCTTC,CASSQDGAGPHTIGYTF
TRBJ2-2,-,18,-,TRBV18,TGTGCCAGCTCACCGTCGAGCCTAGGACAGTTAAACACCGGGGAGCTGTTTTTT,CASSPSSLGQLNTGELFF
TRBJ2-1,-,11,-,TRBV6-1,TGTGCCAGCAAAGTCGCGAATGAGCAGTTCTTC,CASKVANEQFF
TRBJ1-1,-,17,-,TRBV5-6,TGTGCCAGCAGCTTGGGACCCACGGGAGGGGCGAGCACTGAAGCTTTCTTT,CASSLGPTGGASTEAFF
TRBJ1-5,-,14,-,TRBV5-5,TGTGCCAGCAGCTTAGGTCCACGGTATCAGCCCCAGCATTTT,CASSLGPRYQPQHF
TRBJ1-6,-,14,few,TRBV7-8,TGTGCCAGCAGCTCGGTTCCCTATAATTCACCCCTCCACTTT,CASSSVPYNSPLHF
TRBJ2-7,TRBD2,18,-,TRBV11-2,TGTGCCAGCAGACCAAGCGGGGGGCGACTTTCGAGCTCCTACGAGCAGTACTTC,CASRPSGGRLSSSYEQYF
TRBJ1-5,-,15,-,TRBV5-1,TGCGCCAGCAGCTTATGGGGAAATAGCAATCAGCCCCAGCATTTT,CASSLWGNSNQPQHF
TRBJ2-3,TRBD1,16,-,TRBV4-2,TGTGCCAGCAGCCTTCCGGGACAGGGACTCTCAGATACGCAGTATTTT,CASSLPGQGLSDTQYF
TRBJ2-6,-,20,few,TRBV14,TGTGCCAGCAGCCAAGATCTTCGTCGGATTGGGCGCTCTGGGGCCAACGTCCTGACTTTC,CASSQDLRRIGRSGANVLTF
TRBJ2-1,-,11,-,TRBV6-1,TGTGCCAGCAGGGACGGGACATGGCGATTCTTC,CASRDGTWRFF
TRBJ2-7,-,15,-,TRBV5-6,TGTGCCAGCAGCTATACAGGACGGGACGACTACGAGCAGTACTTC,CASSYTGRDDYEQYF
TRBJ2-2,-,12,few,TRBV7-2,TGTGCCAGCAGCTCCCTTCCCGGGGAGCTGTTTTTT,CASSSLPGELFF
TRBJ2-7,TRBD2,17,once,TRBV5-1,TGCGCCAGCAGCTTGGCCGGGGGGGGGCCCGCCTCCTACGAGCAGTACTTC,CASSLAGGGPASYEQYF
TRBJ2-1,TRBD2,15,-,TRBV11-2,TGTGCCAGCAGCCGAACTAGCGGGGGGTACAATGAGCAGTTCTTC,CASSRTSGGYNEQFF
TRBJ1-2,TRBD1,13,-,TRBV27,TGTGCCAGCGGACAGGGCCAGTTCTATGGCTACACCTTC,CASGQGQFYGYTF
TRBJ2-7,-,17,-,TRBV7-2,TGTGCCAGCAGCTCTCAGCCCCCCGGAGGGCTACTAGGCGAGCAGTACTTC,CASSSQPPGGLLGEQYF
TRBJ1-1,-,14,once,TRBV28,TGTGCCAGCAGCCAAGGGGGGCCGAACACTGAAGCTTTCTTT,CASSQGGPNTEAFF
TRBJ2-5,-,13,-,TRBV7-8,TGTGCCAGCAGCGCGACTCGCCGGGAGACCCAGTACTTC,CASSATRRETQYF
TRBJ2-7,TRBD2,14,-,TRBV11-2,TGTGCCAGCAGCCTTGGCGGGGGAGGCTACGAGCAGTACTTC,CASSLGGGGYEQYF
TRBJ1-2,-,15,-,TRBV12-5,TGTGCTAGTGGTGCCCAAAGTCGACCGGACTATGGCTACACCTTC,CASGAQSRPDYGYTF
TRBJ2-2,-,10,-,TRBV19,TGTAGTAGGGACACCGGGGAGCTGTTTTTT,CSRDTGELFF
TRBJ2-3,-,17,-,TRBV9,TGTGCCAGCAGCGTATCCCAGGGGCTACATAGCACAGATACGCAGTATTTT,CASSVSQGLHSTDTQYF
TRBJ1-1,-,13,-,TRBV19,TGTGCCAGTAGTATCGGGGGGAACACTGAAGCTTTCTTT,CASSIGGNTEAFF